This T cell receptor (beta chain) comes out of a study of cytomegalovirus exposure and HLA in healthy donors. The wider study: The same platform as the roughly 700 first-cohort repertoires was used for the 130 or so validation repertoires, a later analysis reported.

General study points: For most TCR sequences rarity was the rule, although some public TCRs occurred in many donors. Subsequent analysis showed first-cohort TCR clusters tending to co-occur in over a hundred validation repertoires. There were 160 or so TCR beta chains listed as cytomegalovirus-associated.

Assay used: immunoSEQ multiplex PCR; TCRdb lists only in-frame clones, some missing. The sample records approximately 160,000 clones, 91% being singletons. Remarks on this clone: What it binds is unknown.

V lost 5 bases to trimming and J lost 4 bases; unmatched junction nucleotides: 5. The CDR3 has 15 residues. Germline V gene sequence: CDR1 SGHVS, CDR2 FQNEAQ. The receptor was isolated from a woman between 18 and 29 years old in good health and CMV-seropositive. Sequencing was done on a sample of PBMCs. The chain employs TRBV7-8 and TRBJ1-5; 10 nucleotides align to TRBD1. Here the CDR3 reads CASSPGTGVNQPQHF. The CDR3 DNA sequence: TGTGCCAGCAGCCCCGGGACAGGGGTTAATCAGCCCCAGCATTTT.